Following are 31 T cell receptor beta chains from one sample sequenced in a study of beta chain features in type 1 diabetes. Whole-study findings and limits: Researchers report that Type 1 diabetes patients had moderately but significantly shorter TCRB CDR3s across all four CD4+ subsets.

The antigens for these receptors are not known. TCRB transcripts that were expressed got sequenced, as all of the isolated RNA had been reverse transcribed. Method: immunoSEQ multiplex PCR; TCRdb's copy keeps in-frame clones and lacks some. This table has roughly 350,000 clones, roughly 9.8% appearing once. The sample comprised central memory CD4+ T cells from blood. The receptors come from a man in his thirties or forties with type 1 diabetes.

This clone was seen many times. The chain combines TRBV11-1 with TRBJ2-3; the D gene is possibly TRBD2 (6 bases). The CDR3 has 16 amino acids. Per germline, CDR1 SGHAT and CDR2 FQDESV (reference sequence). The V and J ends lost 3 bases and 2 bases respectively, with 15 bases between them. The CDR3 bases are TGTGCCAGCAGCTTTCCCCCGGCGGGAACCACAGATACGCAGTATTTT. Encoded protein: CASSFPPAGTTDTQYF.

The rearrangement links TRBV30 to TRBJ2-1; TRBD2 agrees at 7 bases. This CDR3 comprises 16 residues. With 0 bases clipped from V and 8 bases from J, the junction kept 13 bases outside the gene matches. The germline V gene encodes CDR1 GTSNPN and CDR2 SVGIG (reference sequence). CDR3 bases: TGTGCCTGGAGTGTACTATCCAGCGGGAACGGGCATGAGCAGTTCTTC. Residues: CAWSVLSSGNGHEQFF.

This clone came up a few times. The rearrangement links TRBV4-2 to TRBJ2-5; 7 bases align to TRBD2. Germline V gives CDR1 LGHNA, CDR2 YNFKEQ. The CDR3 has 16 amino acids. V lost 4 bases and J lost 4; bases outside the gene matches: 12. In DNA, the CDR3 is TGTGCCAGCAGCCCTGGTCTAGCGGCAGTCGGAGAGACCCAGTACTTC. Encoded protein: CASSPGLAAVGETQYF.

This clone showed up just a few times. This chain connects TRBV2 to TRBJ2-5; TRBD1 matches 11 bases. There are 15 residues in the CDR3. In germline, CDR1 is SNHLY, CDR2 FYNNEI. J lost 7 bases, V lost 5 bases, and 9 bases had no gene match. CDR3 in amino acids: CASSPTRTGGGTQYF. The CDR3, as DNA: TGTGCCAGCAGTCCAACTCGGACAGGGGGCGGGACCCAGTACTTC.

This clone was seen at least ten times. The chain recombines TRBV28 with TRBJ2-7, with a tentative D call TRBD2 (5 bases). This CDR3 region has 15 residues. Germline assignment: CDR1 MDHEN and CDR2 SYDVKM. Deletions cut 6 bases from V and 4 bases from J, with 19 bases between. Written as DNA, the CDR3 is TGTGCCAGCAGGTCCGAGAGGGAGAGGGTTTACGAGCAGTACTTC. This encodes CASRSERERVYEQYF. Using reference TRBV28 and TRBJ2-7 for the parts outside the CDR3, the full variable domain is DVKVTQSSRYLVKRTGEKVFLECVQDMDHENMFWYRQDPGLGLRLIYFSYDVKMKEKGDIPEGYSVSREKKERFSLILESASTNQTSMYLCASRSERERVYEQYFGPGTRLTVT.

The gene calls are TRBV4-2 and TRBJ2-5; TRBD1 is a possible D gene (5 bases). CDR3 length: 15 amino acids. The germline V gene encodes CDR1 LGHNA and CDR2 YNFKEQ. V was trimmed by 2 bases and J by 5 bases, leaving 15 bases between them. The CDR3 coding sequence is TGTGCCAGCAGCCAAAACCAGGCGGCAGGGGAGACCCAGTACTTC. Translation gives CASSQNQAAGETQYF.

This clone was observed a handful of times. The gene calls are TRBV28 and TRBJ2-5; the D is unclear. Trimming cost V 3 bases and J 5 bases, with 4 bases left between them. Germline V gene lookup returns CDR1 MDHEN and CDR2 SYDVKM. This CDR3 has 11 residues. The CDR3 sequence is CASSFFETQYF. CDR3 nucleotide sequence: TGTGCCAGCAGTTTTTTCGAGACCCAGTACTTC.

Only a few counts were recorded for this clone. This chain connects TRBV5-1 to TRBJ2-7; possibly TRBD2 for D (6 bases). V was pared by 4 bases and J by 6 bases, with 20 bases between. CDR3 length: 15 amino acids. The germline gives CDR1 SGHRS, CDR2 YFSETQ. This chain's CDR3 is CASSPRPGLSSEQYF. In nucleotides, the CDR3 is TGCGCCAGCAGCCCGCGCCCGGGACTTTCTTCCGAGCAGTACTTC.

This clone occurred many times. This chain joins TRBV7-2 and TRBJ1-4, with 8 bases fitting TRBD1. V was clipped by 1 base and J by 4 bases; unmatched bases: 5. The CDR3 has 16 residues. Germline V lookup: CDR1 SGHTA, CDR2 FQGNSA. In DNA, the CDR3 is TGTGCCAGCAGCTTAGGCCGGACAGGGAGTAATGAAAAACTGTTTTTT. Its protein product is CASSLGRTGSNEKLFF.

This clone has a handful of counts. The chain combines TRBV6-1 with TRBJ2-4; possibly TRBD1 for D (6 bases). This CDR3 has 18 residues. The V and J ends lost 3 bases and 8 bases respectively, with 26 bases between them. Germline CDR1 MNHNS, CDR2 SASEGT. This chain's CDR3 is CASSDGLRRGTLGDIQYF. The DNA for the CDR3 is TGTGCCAGCAGTGATGGGCTTCGAAGGGGGACCCTAGGGGACATTCAGTACTTC.

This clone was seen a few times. The CDR3 region is CASGFRTSGYEQYF. The CDR3 bases are TGTGCTAGTGGTTTCCGGACTAGCGGCTACGAGCAGTACTTC. This chain connects TRBV12-5 to TRBJ2-7, with 10 bases aligning to TRBD2. The V segment lost 3 bases and the J segment 3 bases; nucleotides outside the gene matches: 2. The germline V gene encodes CDR1 LGHNT and CDR2 FRNRAP. The CDR3 covers 14 residues.

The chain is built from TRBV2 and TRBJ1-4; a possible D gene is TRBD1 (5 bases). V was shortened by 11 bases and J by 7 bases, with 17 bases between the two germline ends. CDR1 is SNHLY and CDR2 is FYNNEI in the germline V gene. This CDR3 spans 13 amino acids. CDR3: CAGSAGGGEKLFF. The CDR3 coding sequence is TGTGCCGGTTCCGCCGGGGGAGGTGAAAAACTGTTTTTT.

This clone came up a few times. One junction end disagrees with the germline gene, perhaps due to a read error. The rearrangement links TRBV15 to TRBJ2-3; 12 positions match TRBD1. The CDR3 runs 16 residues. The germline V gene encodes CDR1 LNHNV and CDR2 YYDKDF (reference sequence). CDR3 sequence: CATNRGTGGLADTQYF. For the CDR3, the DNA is TGTGCCACCAACAGAGGGACAGGGGGCCTTGCAGATACGCAGTATTTT.

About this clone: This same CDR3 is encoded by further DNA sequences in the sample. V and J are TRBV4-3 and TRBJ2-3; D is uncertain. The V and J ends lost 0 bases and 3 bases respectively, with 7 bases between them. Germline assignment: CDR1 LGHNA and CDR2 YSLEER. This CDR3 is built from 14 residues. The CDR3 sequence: CASSQDSSTDTQYF. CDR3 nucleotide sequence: TGCGCCAGCAGCCAAGATTCCTCGACAGATACGCAGTATTTT.

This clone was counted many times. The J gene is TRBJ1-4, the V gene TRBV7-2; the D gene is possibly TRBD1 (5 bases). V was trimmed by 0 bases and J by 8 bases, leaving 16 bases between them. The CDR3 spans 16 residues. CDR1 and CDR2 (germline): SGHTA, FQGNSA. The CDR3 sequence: CASSLARPTRGEKLFF. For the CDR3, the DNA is TGTGCCAGCAGCTTAGCCCGACCCACAAGGGGCGAAAAACTGTTTTTT.

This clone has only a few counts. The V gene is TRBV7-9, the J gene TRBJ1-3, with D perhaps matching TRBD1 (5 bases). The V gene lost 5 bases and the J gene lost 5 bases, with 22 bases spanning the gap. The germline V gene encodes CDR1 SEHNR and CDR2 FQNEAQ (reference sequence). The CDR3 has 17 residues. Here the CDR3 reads CASSPPGSQGSRNTIYF. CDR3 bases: TGTGCCAGCAGCCCCCCGGGGAGCCAGGGTAGTAGAAACACCATATATTTT.

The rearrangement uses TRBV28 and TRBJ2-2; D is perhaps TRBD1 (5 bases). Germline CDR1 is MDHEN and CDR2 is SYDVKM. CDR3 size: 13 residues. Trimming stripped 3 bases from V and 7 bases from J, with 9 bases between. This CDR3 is CASSFQGFGELFF. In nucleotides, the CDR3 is TGTGCCAGCAGTTTCCAGGGTTTCGGGGAGCTGTTTTTT. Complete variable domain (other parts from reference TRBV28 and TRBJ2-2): DVKVTQSSRYLVKRTGEKVFLECVQDMDHENMFWYRQDPGLGLRLIYFSYDVKMKEKGDIPEGYSVSREKKERFSLILESASTNQTSMYLCASSFQGFGELFFGEGSRLTVL.

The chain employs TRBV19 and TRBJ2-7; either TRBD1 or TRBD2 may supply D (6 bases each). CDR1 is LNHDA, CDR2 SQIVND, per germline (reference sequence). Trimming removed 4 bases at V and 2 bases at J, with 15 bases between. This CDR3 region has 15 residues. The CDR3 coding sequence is TGTGCCAGTAGTAATACGGGGGCGCGTGCCTACGAGCAGTACTTC. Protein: CASSNTGARAYEQYF.

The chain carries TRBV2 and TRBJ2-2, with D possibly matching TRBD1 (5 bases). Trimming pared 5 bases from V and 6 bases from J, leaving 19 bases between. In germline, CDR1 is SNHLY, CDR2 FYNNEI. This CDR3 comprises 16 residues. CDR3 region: CASSRPGIIGSGELFF. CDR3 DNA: TGTGCCAGCAGTAGACCAGGGATAATAGGGTCCGGGGAGCTGTTTTTT.

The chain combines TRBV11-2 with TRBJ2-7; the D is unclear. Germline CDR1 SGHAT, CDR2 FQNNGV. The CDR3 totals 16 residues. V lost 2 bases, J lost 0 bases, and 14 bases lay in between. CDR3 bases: TGTGCCAGCAGCTTATTGGGTCCCGACCCCTCCTACGAGCAGTACTTC. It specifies CASSLLGPDPSYEQYF.

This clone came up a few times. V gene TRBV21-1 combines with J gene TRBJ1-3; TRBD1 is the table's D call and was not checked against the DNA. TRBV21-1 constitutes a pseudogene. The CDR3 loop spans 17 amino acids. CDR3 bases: TGTGCCACCACCTCAATGTTACAGGAAGGCTCTGGAAACACCATATATTTT. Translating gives CATTSMLQEGSGNTIYF.

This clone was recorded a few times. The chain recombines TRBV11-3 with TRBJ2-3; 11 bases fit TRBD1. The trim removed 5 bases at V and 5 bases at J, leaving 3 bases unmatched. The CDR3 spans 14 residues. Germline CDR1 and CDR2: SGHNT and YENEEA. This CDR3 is CASSGQGAIDTQYF. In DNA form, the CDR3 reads TGTGCCAGCAGCGGACAGGGGGCGATAGATACGCAGTATTTT. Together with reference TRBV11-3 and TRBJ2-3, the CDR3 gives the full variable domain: EAGVVQSPRYKIIEKKQPVAFWCNPISGHNTLYWYLQNLGQGPELLIRYENEEAVDDSQLPKDRFSAERLKGVDSTLKIQPAELGDSAVYLCASSGQGAIDTQYFGPGTRLTVL.

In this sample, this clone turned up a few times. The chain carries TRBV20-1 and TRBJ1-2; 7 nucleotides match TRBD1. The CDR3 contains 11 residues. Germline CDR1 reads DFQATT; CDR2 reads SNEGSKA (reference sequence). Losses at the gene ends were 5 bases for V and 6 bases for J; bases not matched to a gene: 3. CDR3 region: CSALGQDGYTF. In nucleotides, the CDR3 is TGCAGTGCTCTAGGACAGGATGGCTACACCTTC.

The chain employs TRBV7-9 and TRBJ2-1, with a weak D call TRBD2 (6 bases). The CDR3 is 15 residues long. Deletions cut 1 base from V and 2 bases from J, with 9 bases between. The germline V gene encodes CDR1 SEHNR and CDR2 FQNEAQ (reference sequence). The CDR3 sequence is CASSLVPSAYNEQFF. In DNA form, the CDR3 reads TGTGCCAGCAGCTTAGTTCCTAGCGCCTACAATGAGCAGTTCTTC. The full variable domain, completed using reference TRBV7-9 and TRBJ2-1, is DTGVSQNPRHKITKRGQNVTFRCDPISEHNRLYWYRQTLGQGPEFLTYFQNEAQLEKSRLLSDRFSAERPKGSFSTLEIQRTEQGDSAMYLCASSLVPSAYNEQFFGPGTRLTVL.

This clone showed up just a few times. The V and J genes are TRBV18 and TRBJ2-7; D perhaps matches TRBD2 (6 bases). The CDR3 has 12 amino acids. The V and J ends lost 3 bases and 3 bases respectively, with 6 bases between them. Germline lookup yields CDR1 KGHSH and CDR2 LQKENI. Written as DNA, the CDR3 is TGTGCCAGCTCACCGGGGGGCTACGAGCAGTACTTC. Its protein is CASSPGGYEQYF.

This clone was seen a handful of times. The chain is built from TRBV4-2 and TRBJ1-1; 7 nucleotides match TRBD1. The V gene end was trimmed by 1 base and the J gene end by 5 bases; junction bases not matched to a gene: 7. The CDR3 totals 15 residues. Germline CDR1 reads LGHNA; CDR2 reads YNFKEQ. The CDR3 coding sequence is TGTGCCAGCAGCCAAGTAGACAGGGAAAGAACTGAAGCTTTCTTT. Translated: CASSQVDRERTEAFF.

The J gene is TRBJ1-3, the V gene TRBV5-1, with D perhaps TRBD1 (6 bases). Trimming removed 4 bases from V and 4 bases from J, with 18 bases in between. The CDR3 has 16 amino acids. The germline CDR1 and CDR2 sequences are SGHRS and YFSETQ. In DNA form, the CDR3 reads TGCGCCAGCAGCACGGGACATTCCAATCGAGGAAACACCATATATTTT. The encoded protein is CASSTGHSNRGNTIYF.

The CDR3 loop is CASSRTGTGDGYTF. The CDR3 region has the DNA TGTGCCAGCAGCCGGACCGGGACAGGCGATGGCTACACCTTC. V gene TRBV7-2 combines with J gene TRBJ1-2; TRBD1 aligns across 8 bases. V trimming: 5 bases; J trimming: 6 bases; junction bases outside the gene matches: 8. The CDR3 totals 14 residues. The germline CDR1 and CDR2 sequences are SGHTA and FQGNSA.

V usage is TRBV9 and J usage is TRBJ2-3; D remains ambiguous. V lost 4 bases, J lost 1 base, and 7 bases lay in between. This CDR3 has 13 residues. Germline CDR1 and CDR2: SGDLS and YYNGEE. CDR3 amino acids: CASSLEGTDTQYF. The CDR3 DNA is TGTGCCAGCAGCTTAGAGGGCACAGATACGCAGTATTTT. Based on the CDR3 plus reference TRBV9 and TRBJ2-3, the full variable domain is DSGVTQTPKHLITATGQRVTLRCSPRSGDLSVYWYQQSLDQGLQFLIQYYNGEERAKGNILERFSAQQFPDLHSELNLSSLELGDSALYFCASSLEGTDTQYFGPGTRLTVL.

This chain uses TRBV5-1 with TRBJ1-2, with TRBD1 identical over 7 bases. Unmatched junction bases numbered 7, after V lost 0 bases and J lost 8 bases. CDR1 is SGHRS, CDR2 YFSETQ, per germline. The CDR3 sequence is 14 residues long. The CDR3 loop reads CASSLGYPGQGYTF. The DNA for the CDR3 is TGCGCCAGCAGCTTGGGATATCCGGGACAGGGCTACACCTTC.

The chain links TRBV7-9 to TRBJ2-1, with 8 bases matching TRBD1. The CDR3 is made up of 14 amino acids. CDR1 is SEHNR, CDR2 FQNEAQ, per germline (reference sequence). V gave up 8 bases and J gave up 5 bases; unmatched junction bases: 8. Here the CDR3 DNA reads TGTGCCAGCGAAAAAGGGACAGGTAACAATGAGCAGTTCTTC. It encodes CASEKGTGNNEQFF. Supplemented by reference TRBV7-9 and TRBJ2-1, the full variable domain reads DTGVSQNPRHKITKRGQNVTFRCDPISEHNRLYWYRQTLGQGPEFLTYFQNEAQLEKSRLLSDRFSAERPKGSFSTLEIQRTEQGDSAMYLCASEKGTGNNEQFFGPGTRLTVL.